The next 16 T cell receptor beta chains were all read from a single sample in a study of identical twins. MiXCR was run by TCRdb on the 5' RACE reads, yielding one entry per CDR3 protein. The sample lists fewer than 350,000 distinct CDR3 sequences; roughly 8.6% were seen once. Separately, the same data were catalogued under a study of yellow fever vaccine responses in identical twins.

Sequenced material: memory (CD45RO+) T cells sorted from blood. These receptors originate from a woman aged 18-29 years in good health.

The chain is built from TRBV28 and TRBJ1-2; D remains ambiguous. CDR3 length: 12 residues. The germline gives CDR1 MDHEN, CDR2 SYDVKM. The V end lost 6 bases, the J end lost 8 bases, and 13 bases lay between the germline ends. CDR3 sequence reads: CASSVRDFGYTF. As DNA, the CDR3 is TGTGCCAGCAGCGTTCGGGATTTCGGCTACACCTTC.

There are a few counts of this clonotype. The chain carries TRBV5-5 and TRBJ2-7, with 9 bases that match TRBD1. The CDR3 runs to 14 residues. Germline-derived CDR1 and CDR2 are SGHKS and YYEKEE (reference sequence). V shed 7 bases and J 4 bases; nucleotides not matched to a gene: 9. The CDR3 region is CASQAGTGTYEQYV. CDR3 DNA: TGTGCCAGCCAGGCCGGGACAGGGACGTACGAGCAGTACGTC.

This clonotype was counted ten times or more. The chain combines TRBV12-3 or TRBV12-4 with TRBJ2-5, with D tentatively TRBD1 or TRBD2 (5 bases each). Between the trimmed V and J ends, which lost 2 bases and 5 bases, there was a span of 15 bases. This CDR3 comprises 15 residues. In DNA, the CDR3 is TGTGCCAGCAGTTTATTCGGGGCTGGCAAGGAGACCCAGTACTTC. As protein: CASSLFGAGKETQYF.

The chain recombines TRBV4-2 with TRBJ2-1; 14 positions agree with TRBD2. From germline, CDR1 is LGHNA and CDR2 YNFKEQ. This CDR3 has 21 residues. J was trimmed by 6 bases and V by 0 bases; bases with no gene match: 16. CDR3 sequence: CASSQDATPGLAGAGVNEQFF. CDR3 coding DNA: TGTGCCAGCAGCCAAGACGCGACACCGGGACTAGCGGGAGCGGGGGTCAATGAGCAGTTCTTC.

As to this clonotype: The DNA is left out, because the CDR3 cannot be placed on it with certainty; the CDR3 is given as TCRdb lists it. The genes are TRBV27 and TRBJ2-5; the D call of TRBD1 is as the table states it, not checked on the DNA. The CDR3 is made up of 13 amino acids, end residues included. Per the germline V gene, CDR1 is MNHEY and CDR2 is SMNVEV (reference sequence). The CDR3 region is CASSLSFGAGWYF.

This clonotype occurred many times. The chain links TRBV6-1 to TRBJ1-2, with 7 bases identical to TRBD1. Germline trimming cut 1 base from V and 2 bases from J; bases unmatched to any gene: 10. The CDR3 extends over 17 amino acids. The V gene's germline CDR1 is MNHNS and CDR2 SASEGT. The CDR3: CASSEGEGANRNYGYTF. In nucleotides, the CDR3 is TGTGCCAGCAGTGAAGGGGAGGGGGCGAACCGAAACTATGGCTACACCTTC.

V is TRBV10-3 and J is TRBJ1-1; D is unclear. Germline V lookup: CDR1 ENHRY, CDR2 SYGVKD. Trimming took off 3 bases at V and 2 bases at J, with 13 bases between the two ends. This CDR3 contains 15 residues. DNA for the CDR3: TGTGCCATCAGTGATGGATACAGTACCAACACTGAAGCTTTCTTT. Encoded protein: CAISDGYSTNTEAFF.

This rearrangement joins TRBV13 to TRBJ2-2; D is undetermined. V lost 0 bases to trimming and J lost 3 bases, with 5 bases between them. The CDR3 consists of 14 residues. Germline V gene lookup returns CDR1 PRHDT and CDR2 FYEKMQ (reference sequence). The CDR3 is CASSLGQHTGELFF. The CDR3 DNA follows: TGTGCCAGCAGCTTAGGGCAGCACACCGGGGAGCTGTTTTTT.

This chain connects TRBV5-1 to TRBJ2-2; a possible D gene is TRBD1 (6 bases). Trimming pared 7 bases from V and 1 base from J, leaving 11 bases between. CDR1 and CDR2 from the germline V gene are SGHRS and YFSETQ. The CDR3 runs 14 residues. The CDR3 DNA reads TGCGCCAGCCGCCCACAGGGGAACACCGGGGAGCTGTTTTTT. Encoded protein: CASRPQGNTGELFF.

The rearrangement uses TRBV20-1 and TRBJ2-5, with TRBD2 matching over 9 bases. V was pared by 0 bases and J by 5 bases, with 10 bases of the junction left unmatched. The CDR3 consists of 16 residues. Germline V lookup: CDR1 DFQATT, CDR2 SNEGSKA (reference sequence). This CDR3 is CSARDIGLAGRETQYF. Here the CDR3 DNA reads TGCAGTGCTAGAGATATCGGCCTAGCGGGACGTGAGACCCAGTACTTC.

The V and J genes are TRBV19 and TRBJ1-5; TRBD1 matches at 11 bases. CDR1 is LNHDA, CDR2 SQIVND, per germline (reference sequence). V trimming: 1 base; J trimming: 0 bases; junction bases outside the gene matches: 2. This CDR3 region has 17 residues. The CDR3 bases are TGTGCCAGTAGTATAGGGGACAGGGGGAATAGCAATCAGCCCCAGCATTTT. Amino acid sequence: CASSIGDRGNSNQPQHF.

This clonotype was detected a few times. The chain links TRBV20-1 to TRBJ1-4; possibly TRBD1 for D (5 bases). V shed 1 base and J shed 4 bases, with 13 bases lying between them. The germline V gene has CDR1 DFQATT and CDR2 SNEGSKA (reference sequence). The CDR3 is 15 amino acids. Here the CDR3 DNA reads TGCAGTGCTAGAGGTTCGGGACCGATTAATGAAAAACTGTTTTTT. Its protein is CSARGSGPINEKLFF.

J is TRBJ2-1 and V is TRBV9; perhaps D is TRBD1 or TRBD2 (5 bases each). V lost 2 bases and J lost 7, with 19 bases in between. Germline CDR1 reads SGDLS; CDR2 reads YYNGEE. The CDR3 length is 16 residues. The CDR3 nucleotides read TGTGCCAGCAGCGTCGGACCGGGACCCACCTGGAATGAGCAGTTCTTC. This translates into CASSVGPGPTWNEQFF.

This clonotype has just a few counts. The rearrangement uses TRBV5-5 and TRBJ1-4; D gene uncertain. Per the germline V gene, CDR1 is SGHKS and CDR2 is YYEKEE (reference sequence). CDR3 size: 16 residues. V was shortened by 4 bases and J by 4 bases, with 17 bases between the two germline ends. CDR3 DNA: TGTGCCAGCAGCCAAAATACCGGGCTCGGTAATGAAAAACTGTTTTTT. This codes for CASSQNTGLGNEKLFF.

This clonotype was observed many times. The rearrangement links TRBV7-9 to TRBJ1-1, with 8 bases matching TRBD1. The V gene's germline CDR1 is SEHNR and CDR2 FQNEAQ (reference sequence). The CDR3 runs to 12 residues. J was trimmed by 3 bases and V by 8 bases; bases with no gene match: 2. CDR3 sequence (DNA): TGTGCCAGCGGACAGGGTGACACTGAAGCTTTCTTT. Protein sequence: CASGQGDTEAFF.

V gene TRBV27 combines with J gene TRBJ2-1; D is uncertain. This CDR3 is built from 13 residues. The germline V gene encodes CDR1 MNHEY and CDR2 SMNVEV (reference sequence). Trimming left V 7 bases short and J 0 bases short, with 7 bases between. DNA for the CDR3: TGTGCCAGCACCCAGAGCTCCTACAATGAGCAGTTCTTC. This codes for CASTQSSYNEQFF.